Listed below are T cell receptor beta chains from one sample, sequenced in a study of identical twins. One entry per CDR3 protein results from TCRdb running MiXCR on the 5' RACE reads. The sample records some 320,000 distinct CDR3 sequences, more than 9% being singletons. This same sample was also part of a study on yellow fever vaccine responses in identical twins.

Sequencing was performed on CD8+ T cells sorted from blood. Receptors were obtained from a woman aged 18-29 years in good health. The CDR3 runs from the conserved cysteine through the conserved F or W. The order of the fields is J gene, V gene, D gene, CDR3 protein. The D gene is left open where the match is weak.

TRBJ1-3	TRBV7-8	NA	CASSLSGAGNTIYF
TRBJ2-1	TRBV12-3/TRBV12-4	TRBD2	CASSLAGVPSYNEQFF
TRBJ2-1	TRBV28	TRBD2	CASSPQREGLYNEQFF
TRBJ2-3	TRBV20-1	NA	CSPVGDTDTQYF
TRBJ2-7	TRBV4-2	TRBD2	CASSQEGGGRYEQYF
TRBJ1-2	TRBV15	TRBD1	CATSESRGPYYGYTF
TRBJ2-3	TRBV27	TRBD2	CATGGDTADTQYF
TRBJ2-1	TRBV6-1	TRBD2	CASSDKRGAVNEQFF
TRBJ2-7	TRBV29-1	TRBD2	CSVTGLAGVYIEQYF
TRBJ2-7	TRBV27	NA	CASSKPGLGIREQYF
TRBJ1-3	TRBV7-9	NA	CASMSLTWGTGNTIYF
TRBJ2-5	TRBV3-1	TRBD2	CASTHTSGGGETQYF
TRBJ1-4	TRBV29-1	TRBD1	CSVLTGATNEKLFF
TRBJ1-1	TRBV14	TRBD1	CASSHTGGSAEAFF
TRBJ2-3	TRBV5-1	TRBD1	CASSPHDRDTDTQYF
TRBJ2-7	TRBV15	NA	CATSRDPLGRDYEQYF
TRBJ1-6	TRBV28	NA	CASSSPGPSSYNSPLHF
TRBJ2-1	TRBV3-1	NA	CASSKRLLGTSYNEQFF
TRBJ1-5	TRBV15	NA	CATSRVVGSNQPQHF
TRBJ2-2	TRBV7-9	NA	CASSLAGSYTGELFF
TRBJ1-6	TRBV6-5	NA	CASSYEGRSPLHF
TRBJ1-4	TRBV11-2	NA	CASSLEPRPDEKLFF
TRBJ2-7	TRBV7-9	NA	CASSSHRDETYEQYF
TRBJ2-5	TRBV20-1	TRBD2	CSAPGGGSTETQYF
TRBJ2-7	TRBV9	TRBD2	CASSPRTSGSLIYEQYF
TRBJ2-1	TRBV6-4	NA	CASSEVPGVEQFF
TRBJ2-3	TRBV27	NA	CASSSSPSGHTDTQYF
TRBJ2-1	TRBV29-1	NA	CSVEGGRDEKYNEQFF
TRBJ1-2	TRBV7-9	NA	CASSFEENYGYTF
TRBJ2-2	TRBV28	NA	CASSPPGQEATGELFF
TRBJ1-1	TRBV19	NA	CASSISSYTEAFF
TRBJ2-7	TRBV27	TRBD1	CASSRIRQGIDEQYF
TRBJ2-7	TRBV4-1	NA	CASSPRQGSSDEQYF
TRBJ2-5	TRBV4-1	NA	CASSLRDTKETQYF
TRBJ2-5	TRBV11-2	NA	CASSLGPGEQETQYF
TRBJ2-4	TRBV27	NA	CASSPYRVLAKNIQYF
TRBJ2-3	TRBV27	TRBD2	CASKPEREGPDTQYF
TRBJ1-3	TRBV6-1	NA	CASSAGSLGGNTIYF
TRBJ2-5	TRBV5-1	NA	CASKPRRGVQETQYF
TRBJ2-7	TRBV10-3	NA	CAISDPNTSEQYF